Listed here are 29 T cell receptor beta chains from one sample, sequenced in a study of blood T cell repertoires in COVID-19 (dated by TCRdb to 2020 to 2021). The protocol used for the library was the immunoSEQ multiplex PCR assay. Not all clones reach the TCRdb copy of this immuneACCESS table, which keeps in-frame sequences only. Checked studies attribute under half of the gap to unresolved V genes and leave the rest unexplained. Across this sample there are around 64,000 clones, with roughly 78% seen only once. Approximately 3.5% of the sample belongs to the ten largest clones. Sequencing used peripheral blood. The receptors here all came from a man in his 60s with acute or convalescent COVID-19.

V usage is TRBV29-1 and J usage is TRBJ1-1; no reliable D call. The CDR3 covers 13 residues. Germline loops: CDR1 SQVTM, CDR2 ANQGSEA. With 1 base removed from V and 3 bases from J, the gap between germline ends came to 9 bases. CDR3 sequence (DNA): TGCAGCGTTGAAGGGAGATGGGACACTGAAGCTTTCTTT. Residues: CSVEGRWDTEAFF.

The chain employs TRBV7-3 and TRBJ1-2; D not certain. Germline CDR1 and CDR2: SGHTA and FQGTGA. This CDR3 is 13 amino acids long. V was clipped by 2 bases and J by 4 bases, with 8 bases between them. The CDR3 region is CASSLGSSYGYTF. For the CDR3, the DNA is TGTGCCAGCAGCTTAGGCAGTTCCTATGGCTACACCTTC. The whole variable domain, filled in from reference TRBV7-3 and TRBJ1-2, reads GAGVSQTPSNKVTEKGKYVELRCDPISGHTALYWYRQSLGQGPEFLIYFQGTGAADDSGLPNDRFFAVRPEGSVSTLKIQRTERGDSAVYLCASSLGSSYGYTFGSGTRLTVV.

The chain couples TRBV7-9 to TRBJ1-2; D remains unclear. Between the trimmed V and J ends, which lost 1 base and 5 bases, there was a span of 14 bases. Germline V gene lookup returns CDR1 SEHNR and CDR2 FQNEAQ (reference sequence). This CDR3 spans 15 amino acids. CDR3 nucleotide sequence: TGTGCCAGCAGCTTAGGGAGCGCGTTTTCTTATGGCTACACCTTC. Protein product: CASSLGSAFSYGYTF. Combining the CDR3 with reference TRBV7-9 and TRBJ1-2 gives the whole variable domain DTGVSQNPRHKITKRGQNVTFRCDPISEHNRLYWYRQTLGQGPEFLTYFQNEAQLEKSRLLSDRFSAERPKGSFSTLEIQRTEQGDSAMYLCASSLGSAFSYGYTFGSGTRLTVV.

V is TRBV10-1 and J is TRBJ2-5; TRBD2 might be the D (7 bases). The CDR3 has 15 amino acids. Germline V CDR1 and CDR2: WNHNN, SYGVQD (reference sequence). V lost 6 bases and J 5 bases, leaving 19 bases between the germline ends. The CDR3 DNA reads as TGCGCCAGCAGCCCCGGGGGGCGGATTGCGGAGACCCAGTACTTC. Translated, it gives CASSPGGRIAETQYF.

The chain combines TRBV27 with TRBJ1-5; D call uncertain. The CDR3 runs to 14 residues. From germline, CDR1 is MNHEY and CDR2 SMNVEV (reference sequence). V shed 2 bases and J shed 4 bases, with 9 bases lying between them. The CDR3 is CASSLRLPNQPQHF. The CDR3 coding sequence is TGTGCCAGCAGTTTACGACTTCCAAATCAGCCCCAGCATTTT.

This clone was picked up a small number of times. The chain is built from TRBV19 and TRBJ2-7, with TRBD2 identical over 9 bases. CDR1 LNHDA and CDR2 SQIVND come from the germline V gene (reference sequence). This CDR3 is built from 18 residues. J gave up 7 bases and V 3 bases, and 19 bases lay outside the gene matches. The CDR3 DNA follows: TGTGCCAGTAGTATGGCAAGCCGGCGACTAGCGGCTGGAGGTGAGCAGTACTTC. This encodes CASSMASRRLAAGGEQYF. Full variable domain (remainder filled in from reference TRBV19 and TRBJ2-7): DGGITQSPKYLFRKEGQNVTLSCEQNLNHDAMYWYRQDPGQGLRLIYYSQIVNDFQKGDIAEGYSVSREKKESFPLTVTSAQKNPTAFYLCASSMASRRLAAGGEQYFGPGTRLTVT.

This chain connects TRBV6-6 to TRBJ1-1; possibly TRBD1 for D (5 bases). Looked up from germline, CDR1 is MNHNY and CDR2 is SVGAGI (reference sequence). The CDR3 is 13 residues long. V was shortened by 2 bases and J by 3 bases, with 7 bases between the two germline ends. The CDR3 is CASSYRGDTEAFF. Written as DNA, the CDR3 is TGTGCCAGCAGTTACAGGGGCGACACTGAAGCTTTCTTT.

The DNA for the CDR3 is TGTGCCATCACGTCTGGGCAGTCGCATGAGCAGTTCTTC. Encoded protein: CAITSGQSHEQFF. This chain links TRBV10-3 with TRBJ2-1; D unresolved. The V end was cut by 7 bases, the J end by 8 bases, with 15 bases between. CDR1 is ENHRY and CDR2 is SYGVKD in the germline V gene. CDR3 length equals 13 residues.

This clone is a singleton in its sample. The rearrangement links TRBV15 to TRBJ1-6; 7 nucleotides agree with TRBD1. V lost 2 bases to trimming and J lost 6 bases; unmatched junction nucleotides: 4. Germline CDR1 and CDR2: LNHNV and YYDKDF (reference sequence). The CDR3 spans 15 residues. CDR3 in DNA: TGTGCCACCAGCAGACAGTCAGGGGGTAATTCACCCCTCCACTTT. Translating gives CATSRQSGGNSPLHF.

This chain joins TRBV11-2 and TRBJ2-2; weak D call: TRBD2 (5 bases). CDR3 length equals 12 residues. V lost 3 bases, J lost 6 bases, and 5 bases lay in between. Germline V CDR1 and CDR2: SGHAT, FQNNGV. The CDR3 DNA reads TGTGCCAGCAGCTTTAGCGCCGGGGAGCTGTTTTTT. Translating it yields CASSFSAGELFF.

This sequence joins TRBV5-1 and TRBJ2-1; D is undetermined. From germline, CDR1 is SGHRS and CDR2 YFSETQ. The CDR3 contains 15 residues. V gave up 1 base and J gave up 5 bases, with 13 bases separating them. CDR3 sequence reads: CASSLLPGSDNEQFF. CDR3 nucleotide sequence: TGCGCCAGCAGCTTGCTGCCAGGTAGTGACAATGAGCAGTTCTTC.

The chain combines TRBV12-3 or TRBV12-4 with TRBJ2-2; tentative D call: TRBD1 (5 bases). Trimming removed 3 bases from V and 7 bases from J, with 9 bases in between. The CDR3 spans 13 residues. The CDR3 is CASSLIGHGELFF. DNA for the CDR3: TGTGCCAGCAGTTTGATAGGACACGGGGAGCTGTTTTTT.

This clone occurred once. This chain joins TRBV6-2 or TRBV6-3 and TRBJ1-1; D is possibly TRBD1 (6 bases). From germline, CDR1 is MNHEY and CDR2 SVGEGT. This CDR3 has 11 residues. V was pared by 5 bases and J by 10 bases, with 11 bases between. The CDR3 spells CASSTGTGAFF. CDR3 sequence (DNA): TGTGCCAGCAGTACAGGGACGGGAGCTTTCTTT.

The rearrangement uses TRBV5-1 and TRBJ1-5; TRBD1 aligns across 7 bases. The germline V gene has CDR1 SGHRS and CDR2 YFSETQ. The CDR3 totals 15 residues. V shed 1 base, J shed 2 bases, and the junction held 3 bases outside the gene matches. In DNA form, the CDR3 reads TGCGCCAGCAGCTTGACAGGGGAGGGCAATCAGCCCCAGCATTTT. This gives the protein CASSLTGEGNQPQHF.

The gene calls are TRBV18 and TRBJ2-5, with TRBD2 matching 8 bases. This CDR3 contains 14 residues. Germline V gene sequence: CDR1 KGHSH, CDR2 LQKENI. With 3 bases clipped from V and 4 bases from J, the junction kept 4 bases outside the gene matches. The CDR3 DNA is TGTGCCAGCTCACCGGGGAGCGGGAGAGAGACCCAGTACTTC. Its translation is CASSPGSGRETQYF. The full variable domain, rest sourced from reference TRBV18 and TRBJ2-5, is NAGVMQNPRHLVRRRGQEARLRCSPMKGHSHVYWYRQLPEEGLKFMVYLQKENIIDESGMPKERFSAEFPKEGPSILRIQQVVRGDSAAYFCASSPGSGRETQYFGPGTRLLVL.

This clone was counted a single time. The gene calls are TRBV6-5 and TRBJ1-6; D remains ambiguous. V lost 10 bases, J lost 7 bases, and 14 bases lay in between. The CDR3 is 13 residues long. Germline CDR1 MNHEY, CDR2 SVGAGI. Written as DNA, the CDR3 is TGTGCCACCCGGGTCCGTCCCAATTCACCCCTCCACTTT. This codes for CATRVRPNSPLHF.

The gene calls are TRBV4-3 and TRBJ1-2; D uncertain. The CDR3 loop spans 12 amino acids. The germline CDR1 and CDR2 sequences are LGHNA and YSLEER. V was trimmed by 2 bases and J by 8 bases, leaving 9 bases between them. This chain's CDR3 is CASSQTTSGYTF. The CDR3 bases are TGCGCCAGCAGCCAAACTACTAGCGGCTACACCTTC.

The chain joins TRBV3-1 (or the pseudogene TRBV3-2) to TRBJ2-1; 12 bases are shared with TRBD2. V trimming: 6 bases; J trimming: 7 bases; junction bases outside the gene matches: 7. The CDR3 sequence is 15 residues long. CDR1 LGHDT and CDR2 YNNKEL come from the germline V gene (reference sequence). The CDR3 DNA sequence: TGTGCCAGCAGTTTTGGGACTAGCGGGTGGAATGAGCAGTTCTTC. This gives the protein CASSFGTSGWNEQFF.

This rearrangement joins TRBV24-1 to TRBJ2-3; TRBD2 agrees at 7 bases. CDR1 KGHDR and CDR2 SFDVKD come from the germline V gene. The CDR3 is 14 residues long. The V and J ends lost 5 bases and 2 bases, in that order; junction bases with no gene match: 3. The CDR3 spells CATSVAGVTDTQYF. CDR3 coding DNA: TGTGCCACCAGTGTGGCGGGAGTCACAGATACGCAGTATTTT.

J is TRBJ2-3 and V is TRBV28; possible D gene TRBD2, 5 bases. The germline V and J ends were trimmed by 7 bases and 2 bases, with 19 bases remaining between them. The V gene's germline CDR1 is MDHEN and CDR2 SYDVKM. The CDR3 is made up of 16 amino acids. CDR3 in amino acids: CASNGADSPFTDTQYF. CDR3 DNA sequence: TGTGCCAGCAATGGTGCGGACTCCCCCTTCACAGATACGCAGTATTTT.

The chain is built from TRBV9 and TRBJ1-6; possibly TRBD1 for D (6 bases). This CDR3 spans 14 amino acids. The germline V gene encodes CDR1 SGDLS and CDR2 YYNGEE. Trimming removed 4 bases at V and 8 bases at J, with 13 bases between. CDR3 sequence (DNA): TGTGCCAGCAGCCCCCGGGGGGCATATTCACCCCTCCACTTT. Translation gives CASSPRGAYSPLHF.

V is TRBV7-2 and J is TRBJ1-2, with D hard to call. CDR3 length: 11 amino acids. Germline V gene sequence: CDR1 SGHTA, CDR2 FQGNSA. V was clipped by 1 base and J by 13 bases, with 10 bases between them. DNA of the CDR3: TGTGCCAGCAGCTTAGAGCGAGTTAGCACCTTC. Protein sequence: CASSLERVSTF.

The count of this clone is one. The chain is built from TRBV19 and TRBJ1-5; a possible D gene is TRBD1 (5 bases). CDR3 size: 16 residues. Looked up from germline, CDR1 is LNHDA and CDR2 is SQIVND (reference sequence). V gave up 3 bases and J gave up 7 bases, with 19 bases separating them. The DNA for the CDR3 is TGTGCCAGTAGTATGTCAGGGTTAGGTTCCAGGCAGCCCCAGCATTTT. This gives the protein CASSMSGLGSRQPQHF.

Sample share makes this clone medium-sized. The gene calls are TRBV28 and TRBJ1-6; D not resolved. Trimming took 3 bases from V and 8 from J, leaving 14 bases between them. CDR3 length: 15 amino acids. Germline V gene sequence: CDR1 MDHEN, CDR2 SYDVKM. CDR3 residues: CASSFTGERYSPLHF. CDR3 bases: TGTGCCAGCAGTTTTACCGGGGAAAGGTATTCACCCCTCCACTTT.

This clone was observed a single time. V is TRBV10-3 and J is TRBJ2-3, with a tentative D call TRBD1 (6 bases). The CDR3 is 15 residues long. Trimming took 6 bases from V and 2 from J, leaving 15 bases between them. CDR1 is ENHRY and CDR2 is SYGVKD in the germline V gene. In nucleotides, the CDR3 is TGTGCCATCAGAACGGACAGAGACTTCACAGATACGCAGTATTTT. Residues: CAIRTDRDFTDTQYF.

J is TRBJ2-7 and V is TRBV3-1 (or the pseudogene TRBV3-2); 10 bases fit TRBD1. CDR1 and CDR2 (germline): LGHDT, YNNKEL (reference sequence). V lost 3 bases and J lost 7; bases outside the gene matches: 9. This CDR3 has 15 amino acids. Here the CDR3 DNA reads TGTGCCAGCAGCCACCCCCGGGACAGGGGAGAGGAGCAGTACTTC. Its protein product is CASSHPRDRGEEQYF.

This rearrangement joins TRBV5-4 to TRBJ2-4, with 7 bases that match TRBD2. This CDR3 is built from 16 residues. Germline V gene sequence: CDR1 SGHNT, CDR2 YYREEE (reference sequence). J lost 1 base, V lost 3 bases, and 7 bases had no gene match. The CDR3 protein is CASSSGGRGAKNIQYF. The DNA of the CDR3 is TGTGCCAGCAGCTCCGGCGGGCGGGGGGCCAAAAACATTCAGTACTTC. Together with reference TRBV5-4 and TRBJ2-4, the CDR3 gives the full variable domain: ETGVTQSPTHLIKTRGQQVTLRCSSQSGHNTVSWYQQALGQGPQFIFQYYREEENGRGNFPPRFSGLQFPNYSSELNVNALELDDSALYLCASSSGGRGAKNIQYFGAGTRLSVL.

This chain joins TRBV7-2 and TRBJ2-4; 7 nucleotides align to TRBD2. Germline CDR1 is SGHTA and CDR2 is FQGNSA. CDR3 length: 14 residues. Trimming removed 5 bases from V and 6 bases from J; junction bases left unmatched: 7. The CDR3: CASSLSPSGNIQYF. The CDR3 DNA follows: TGTGCCAGCAGCCTCTCCCCTAGCGGAAACATTCAGTACTTC. The whole variable domain, remainder taken from reference TRBV7-2 and TRBJ2-4, is GAGVSQSPSNKVTEKGKDVELRCDPISGHTALYWYRQSLGQGLEFLIYFQGNSAPDKSGLPSDRFSAERTGGSVSTLTIQRTQQEDSAVYLCASSLSPSGNIQYFGAGTRLSVL.

The chain joins TRBV7-2 to TRBJ2-3; 11 bases are shared with TRBD2. V was pared by 0 bases and J by 4 bases, with 6 bases of the junction left unmatched. Per germline, CDR1 SGHTA and CDR2 FQGNSA. The CDR3 consists of 17 residues. The chain's CDR3 is CASSLAGTSGFSDTQYF. The CDR3 nucleotides read TGTGCCAGCAGCTTAGCAGGGACTAGCGGCTTTTCAGATACGCAGTATTTT. Supplemented by reference TRBV7-2 and TRBJ2-3, the full variable domain reads GAGVSQSPSNKVTEKGKDVELRCDPISGHTALYWYRQSLGQGLEFLIYFQGNSAPDKSGLPSDRFSAERTGGSVSTLTIQRTQQEDSAVYLCASSLAGTSGFSDTQYFGPGTRLTVL.